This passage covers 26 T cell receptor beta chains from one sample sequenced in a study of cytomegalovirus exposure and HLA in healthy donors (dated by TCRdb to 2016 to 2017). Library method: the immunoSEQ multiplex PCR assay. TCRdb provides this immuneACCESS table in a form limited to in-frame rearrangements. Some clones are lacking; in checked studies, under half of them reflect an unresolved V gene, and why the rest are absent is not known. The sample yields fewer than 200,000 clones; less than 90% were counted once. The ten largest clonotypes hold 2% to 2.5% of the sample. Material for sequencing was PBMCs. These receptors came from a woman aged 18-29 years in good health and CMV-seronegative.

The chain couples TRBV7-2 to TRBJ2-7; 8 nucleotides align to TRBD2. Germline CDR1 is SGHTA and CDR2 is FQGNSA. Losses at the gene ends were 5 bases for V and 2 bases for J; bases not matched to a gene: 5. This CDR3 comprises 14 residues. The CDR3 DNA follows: TGTGCCAGCAGCCCCGGACTAGCCCCCTACGAGCAGTACTTC. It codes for CASSPGLAPYEQYF.

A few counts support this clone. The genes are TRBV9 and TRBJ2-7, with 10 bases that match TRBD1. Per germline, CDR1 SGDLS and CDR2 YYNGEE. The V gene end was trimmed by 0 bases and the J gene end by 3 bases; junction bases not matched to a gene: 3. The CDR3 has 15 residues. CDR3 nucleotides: TGTGCCAGCAGCGTAGCGGGACAGGGGTTCTACGAGCAGTACTTC. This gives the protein CASSVAGQGFYEQYF. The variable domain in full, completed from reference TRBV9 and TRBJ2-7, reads DSGVTQTPKHLITATGQRVTLRCSPRSGDLSVYWYQQSLDQGLQFLIQYYNGEERAKGNILERFSAQQFPDLHSELNLSSLELGDSALYFCASSVAGQGFYEQYFGPGTRLTVT.

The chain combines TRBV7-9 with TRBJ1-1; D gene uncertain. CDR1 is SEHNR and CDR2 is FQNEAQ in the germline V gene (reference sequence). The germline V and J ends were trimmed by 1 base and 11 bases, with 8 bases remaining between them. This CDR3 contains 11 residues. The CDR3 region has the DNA TGTGCCAGCAGCTTAGAAGAGGAGGCTTTCTTT. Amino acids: CASSLEEEAFF. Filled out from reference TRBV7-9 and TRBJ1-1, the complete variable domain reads DTGVSQNPRHKITKRGQNVTFRCDPISEHNRLYWYRQTLGQGPEFLTYFQNEAQLEKSRLLSDRFSAERPKGSFSTLEIQRTEQGDSAMYLCASSLEEEAFFGQGTRLTVV.

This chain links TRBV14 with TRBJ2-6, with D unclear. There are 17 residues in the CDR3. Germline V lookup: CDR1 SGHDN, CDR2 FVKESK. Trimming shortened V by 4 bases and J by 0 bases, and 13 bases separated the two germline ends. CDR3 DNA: TGTGCCAGCAGCCCTCGTGGAGTGGCCTCTGGGGCCAACGTCCTGACTTTC. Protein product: CASSPRGVASGANVLTF.

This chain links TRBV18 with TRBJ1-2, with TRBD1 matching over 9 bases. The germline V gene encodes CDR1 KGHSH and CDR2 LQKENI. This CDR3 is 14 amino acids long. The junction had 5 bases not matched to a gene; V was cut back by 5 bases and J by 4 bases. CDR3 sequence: CASSFDRGSYGYTF. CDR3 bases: TGTGCCAGCTCATTCGACAGGGGGAGCTATGGCTACACCTTC.

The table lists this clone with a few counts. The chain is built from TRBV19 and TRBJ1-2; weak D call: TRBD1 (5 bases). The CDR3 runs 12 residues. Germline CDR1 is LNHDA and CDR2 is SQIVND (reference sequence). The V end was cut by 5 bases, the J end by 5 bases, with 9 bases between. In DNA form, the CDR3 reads TGTGCCAGTAGTCCCGACAGTTATGGCTACACCTTC. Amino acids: CASSPDSYGYTF. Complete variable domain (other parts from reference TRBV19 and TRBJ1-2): DGGITQSPKYLFRKEGQNVTLSCEQNLNHDAMYWYRQDPGQGLRLIYYSQIVNDFQKGDIAEGYSVSREKKESFPLTVTSAQKNPTAFYLCASSPDSYGYTFGSGTRLTVV.

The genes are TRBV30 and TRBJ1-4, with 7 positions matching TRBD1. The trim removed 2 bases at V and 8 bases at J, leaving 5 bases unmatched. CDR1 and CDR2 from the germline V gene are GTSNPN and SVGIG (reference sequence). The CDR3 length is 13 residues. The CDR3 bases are TGTGCCTGGAGTTTCCAGGGGGTCGAAAAACTGTTTTTT. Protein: CAWSFQGVEKLFF.

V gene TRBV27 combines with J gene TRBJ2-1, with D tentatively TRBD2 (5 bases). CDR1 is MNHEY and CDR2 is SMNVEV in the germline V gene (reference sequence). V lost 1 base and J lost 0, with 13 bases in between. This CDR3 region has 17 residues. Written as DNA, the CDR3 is TGTGCCAGCAGTTTATTTCGTCGAGGGAGCTCCTACAATGAGCAGTTCTTC. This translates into CASSLFRRGSSYNEQFF.

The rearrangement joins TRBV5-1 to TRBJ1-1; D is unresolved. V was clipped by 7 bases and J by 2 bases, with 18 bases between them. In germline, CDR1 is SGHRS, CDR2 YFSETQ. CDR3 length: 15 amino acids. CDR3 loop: CASGLLGPLNTEAFF. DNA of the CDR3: TGCGCCAGCGGATTACTAGGACCGCTTAACACTGAAGCTTTCTTT.

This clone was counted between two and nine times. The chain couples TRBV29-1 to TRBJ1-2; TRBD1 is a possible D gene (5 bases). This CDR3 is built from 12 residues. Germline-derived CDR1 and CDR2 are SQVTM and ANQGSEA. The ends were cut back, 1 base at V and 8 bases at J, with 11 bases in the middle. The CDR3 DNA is TGCAGCGTTGAAGTAGGGACTGCAGGCTACACCTTC. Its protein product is CSVEVGTAGYTF.

The CDR3 nucleotides read TGTGCCACCTTGGACTTTACCGGAGACACCATATATTTT. Residues: CATLDFTGDTIYF. This chain uses TRBV19 with TRBJ1-3; D is undetermined. Germline CDR1 is LNHDA and CDR2 is SQIVND (reference sequence). The V gene lost 10 bases and the J gene lost 8 bases, with 18 bases spanning the gap. The CDR3 spans 13 residues.

CDR3 coding DNA: TGTGCCAGTAGTGGAGACGTGGGTCAGCCCCAGCATTTT. It specifies CASSGDVGQPQHF. The chain combines TRBV19 with TRBJ1-5; unclear D gene. The CDR3 length is 13 residues. Germline V gene data show CDR1 as LNHDA and CDR2 as SQIVND (reference sequence). Deletions cut 5 bases from V and 6 bases from J, with 11 bases between.

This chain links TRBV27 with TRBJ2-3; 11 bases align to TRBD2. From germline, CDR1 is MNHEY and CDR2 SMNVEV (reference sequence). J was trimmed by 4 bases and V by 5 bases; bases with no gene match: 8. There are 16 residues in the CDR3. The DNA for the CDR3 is TGTGCCAGCAGTAGATTAGGGACTAGCGGCGCAGATACGCAGTATTTT. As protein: CASSRLGTSGADTQYF.

The CDR3 loop is CAKGQGAGGEQYF. The CDR3 DNA follows: TGTGCCAAAGGACAGGGGGCCGGTGGCGAGCAGTACTTC. This chain uses TRBV2 with TRBJ2-7; 11 bases match TRBD1. The CDR3 is made up of 13 amino acids. The V gene end was trimmed by 10 bases and the J gene end by 6 bases; junction bases not matched to a gene: 8. CDR1 and CDR2 from the germline V gene are SNHLY and FYNNEI. Based on the CDR3 plus reference TRBV2 and TRBJ2-7, the full variable domain is EPEVTQTPSHQVTQMGQEVILRCVPISNHLYFYWYRQILGQKVEFLVSFYNNEISEKSEIFDDQFSVERPDGSNFTLKIRSTKLEDSAMYFCAKGQGAGGEQYFGPGTRLTVT.

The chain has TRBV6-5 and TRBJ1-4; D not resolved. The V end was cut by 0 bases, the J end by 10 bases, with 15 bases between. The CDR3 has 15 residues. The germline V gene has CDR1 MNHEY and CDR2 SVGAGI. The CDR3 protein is CASSYSFDSGGKLFF. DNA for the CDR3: TGTGCCAGCAGTTACTCCTTCGATTCAGGAGGAAAACTGTTTTTT.

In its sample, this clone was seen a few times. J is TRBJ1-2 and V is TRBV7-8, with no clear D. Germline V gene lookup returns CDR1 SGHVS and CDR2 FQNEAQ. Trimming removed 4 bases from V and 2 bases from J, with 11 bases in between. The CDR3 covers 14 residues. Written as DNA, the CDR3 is TGTGCCAGCAGCTCACCTCGGTTGAACTATGGCTACACCTTC. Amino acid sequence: CASSSPRLNYGYTF.

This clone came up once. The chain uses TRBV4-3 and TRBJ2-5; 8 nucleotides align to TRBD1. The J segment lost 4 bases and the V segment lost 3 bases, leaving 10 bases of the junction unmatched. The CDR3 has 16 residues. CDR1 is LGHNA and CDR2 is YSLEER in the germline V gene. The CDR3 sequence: CASSQEYYRGRETQYF. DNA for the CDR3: TGCGCCAGCAGCCAGGAATATTACAGGGGGAGAGAGACCCAGTACTTC.

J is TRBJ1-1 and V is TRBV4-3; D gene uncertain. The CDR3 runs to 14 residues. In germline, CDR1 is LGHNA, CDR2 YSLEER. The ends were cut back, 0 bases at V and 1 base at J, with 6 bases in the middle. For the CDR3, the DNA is TGCGCCAGCAGCCAAGACATAGCGAACACTGAAGCTTTCTTT. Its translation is CASSQDIANTEAFF.

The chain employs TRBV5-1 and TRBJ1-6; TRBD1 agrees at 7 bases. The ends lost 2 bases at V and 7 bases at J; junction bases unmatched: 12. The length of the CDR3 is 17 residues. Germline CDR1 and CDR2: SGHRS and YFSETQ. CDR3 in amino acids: CASSLSVGDRTNSPLHF. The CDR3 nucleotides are TGCGCCAGCAGCTTAAGTGTGGGGGACAGAACAAATTCACCCCTCCACTTT.

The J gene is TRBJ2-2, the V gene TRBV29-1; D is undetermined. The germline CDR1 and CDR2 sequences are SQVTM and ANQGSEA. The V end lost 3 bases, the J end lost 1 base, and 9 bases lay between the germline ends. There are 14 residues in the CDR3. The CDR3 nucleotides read TGCAGCGTTGATCCTAACAGGAACACCGGGGAGCTGTTTTTT. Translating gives CSVDPNRNTGELFF.

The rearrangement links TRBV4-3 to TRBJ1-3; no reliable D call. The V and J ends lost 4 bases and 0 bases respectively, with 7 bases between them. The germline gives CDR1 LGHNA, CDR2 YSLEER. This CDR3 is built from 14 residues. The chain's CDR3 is CASSPGYSGNTIYF. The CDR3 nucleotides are TGCGCCAGCAGCCCAGGTTACTCTGGAAACACCATATATTTT.

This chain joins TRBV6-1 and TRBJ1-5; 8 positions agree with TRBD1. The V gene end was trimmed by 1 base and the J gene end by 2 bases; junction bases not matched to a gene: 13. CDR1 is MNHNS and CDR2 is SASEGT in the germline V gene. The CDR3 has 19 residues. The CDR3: CASSEGGLRGREGNQPQHF. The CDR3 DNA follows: TGTGCCAGCAGTGAAGGCGGACTCAGGGGGCGCGAGGGCAATCAGCCCCAGCATTTT.

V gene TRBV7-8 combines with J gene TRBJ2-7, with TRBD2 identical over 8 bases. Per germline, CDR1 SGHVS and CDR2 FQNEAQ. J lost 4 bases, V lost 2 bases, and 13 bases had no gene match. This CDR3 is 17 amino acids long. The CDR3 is CASSLKSKAGADYEQYF. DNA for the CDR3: TGTGCCAGCAGCTTAAAAAGTAAAGCGGGGGCGGATTACGAGCAGTACTTC. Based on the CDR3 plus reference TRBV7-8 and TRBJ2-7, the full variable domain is GAGVSQSPRYKVAKRGQDVALRCDPISGHVSLFWYQQALGQGPEFLTYFQNEAQLDKSGLPSDRFFAERPEGSVSTLKIQRTQQEDSAVYLCASSLKSKAGADYEQYFGPGTRLTVT.

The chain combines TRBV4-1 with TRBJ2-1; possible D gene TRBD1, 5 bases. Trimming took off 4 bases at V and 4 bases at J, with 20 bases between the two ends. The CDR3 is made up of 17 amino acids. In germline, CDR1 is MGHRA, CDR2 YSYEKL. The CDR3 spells CASSPQKSGLGYNEQFF. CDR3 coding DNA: TGCGCCAGCAGCCCCCAAAAATCAGGGTTAGGGTACAATGAGCAGTTCTTC.

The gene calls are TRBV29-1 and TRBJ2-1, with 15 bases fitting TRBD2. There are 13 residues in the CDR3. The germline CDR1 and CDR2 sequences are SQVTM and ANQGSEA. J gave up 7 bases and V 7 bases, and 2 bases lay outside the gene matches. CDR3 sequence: CSEGLAGGNEQFF. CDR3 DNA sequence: TGCAGCGAGGGACTAGCGGGAGGAAATGAGCAGTTCTTC.

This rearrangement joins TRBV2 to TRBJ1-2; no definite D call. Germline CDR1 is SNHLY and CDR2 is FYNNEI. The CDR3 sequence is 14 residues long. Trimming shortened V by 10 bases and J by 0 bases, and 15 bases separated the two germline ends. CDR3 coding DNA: TGTGCCATCACCTCGCGGTGGACTAACTATGGCTACACCTTC. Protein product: CAITSRWTNYGYTF.